This T cell receptor (beta chain) derives from a study of cytomegalovirus exposure and HLA in healthy donors. Findings and limits, study-wide: Per published reports, the classifier diagnosed cytomegalovirus status with high specificity and sensitivity. Rates of TCR association differed by HLA locus in a later analysis, with DRB1 highest and HLA-C lowest. The authors later found most CMV-associated TCR beta chains appeared HLA-restricted.

This clone was recorded once. Its matching antigen is unknown. Primers: 60 Vbeta forward and 13 Jbeta reverse. Sequenced by immunoSEQ multiplex PCR; TCRdb stores in-frame clones only, minus some. The sample records tens of thousands of clones, more than 60% being singletons. The CDR3 contains 14 residues. CDR1 is MNHEY, CDR2 SMNVEV, per germline (reference sequence). J was trimmed by 1 base and V by 4 bases; bases with no gene match: 0. The source material was PBMCs. V usage is TRBV27 and J usage is TRBJ2-1, with 8 bases matching TRBD1. The clonotype was recovered from a man in his fifties in good health and CMV-seropositive. The CDR3 DNA reads as TGTGCCAGCAGTTGGGACAGGTCCTACAATGAGCAGTTCTTC. Translated: CASSWDRSYNEQFF.